This T cell receptor (beta chain) derives from a study of T cell responses to AZD1222 COVID-19 vaccine. CDR1 is SNHLY, CDR2 FYNNEI, per germline. J lost 11 bases, V lost 11 bases, and 10 bases had no gene match. The CDR3 has 12 amino acids. Measured with immunoSEQ multiplex PCR; TCRdb has only the in-frame clones, and not every one. The sample has 93,000 or so clones; 90% to 95% are singletons. This clone has a single count. Its antigen remains unidentified. Whole-study findings and limits: With two AZD1222 doses given, Spike-specific TCR breadth and depth both rose.

This specimen consisted of peripheral blood, obtained on day 0 of AZD1222 vaccination. V gene TRBV2 combines with J gene TRBJ2-3; TRBD2 agrees at 10 bases. The TCR was taken from an adult in good health. The CDR3 protein is CAGSGGQKVQYF. In nucleotides, the CDR3 is TGTGCCGGTAGCGGGGGGCAAAAGGTGCAGTATTTT.